This entry concerns a single TCR beta chain. The data are from a study of blood T cell repertoires in COVID-19. V was pared by 3 bases and J by 4 bases, with 5 bases of the junction left unmatched. This CDR3 region has 15 residues. Germline CDR1 is SNHLY and CDR2 is FYNNEI. Data came from immunoSEQ multiplex PCR; TCRdb stores just in-frame clones and leaves some out. Of about 260,000 clones in the sample, 85% were seen once. V gene TRBV2 combines with J gene TRBJ2-7; 11 bases agree with TRBD1. Material: peripheral blood. This TCR derives from a human donor in a cohort sampled during active COVID-19. CDR3 sequence (DNA): TGTGCCAGCAGTGACCGGACAGGGGGCCGGTACGAGCAGTACTTC. It is translated as CASSDRTGGRYEQYF.